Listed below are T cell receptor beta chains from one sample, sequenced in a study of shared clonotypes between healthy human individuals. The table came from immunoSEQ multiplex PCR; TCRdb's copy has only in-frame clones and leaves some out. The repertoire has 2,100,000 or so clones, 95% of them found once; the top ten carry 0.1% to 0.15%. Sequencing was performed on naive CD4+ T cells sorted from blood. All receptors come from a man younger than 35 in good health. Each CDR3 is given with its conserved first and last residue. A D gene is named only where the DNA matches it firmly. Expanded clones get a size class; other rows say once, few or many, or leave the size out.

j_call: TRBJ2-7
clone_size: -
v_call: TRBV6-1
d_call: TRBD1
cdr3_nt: TGTGCCAGCAGAAGGACAGGGAACCTCTACGAGCAGTACTTC
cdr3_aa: CASRRTGNLYEQYF

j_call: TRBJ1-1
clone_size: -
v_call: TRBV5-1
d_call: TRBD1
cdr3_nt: TGCGCCAGCAGCTTGAGGAGCAGGGGGACGAACACTGAAGCTTTCTTT
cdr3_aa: CASSLRSRGTNTEAFF

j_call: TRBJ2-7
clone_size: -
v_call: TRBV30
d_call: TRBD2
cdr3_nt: TGTGCCTGGAGTGGAAGCGGGAGGGGTTACGAGCAGTACTTC
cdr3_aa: CAWSGSGRGYEQYF

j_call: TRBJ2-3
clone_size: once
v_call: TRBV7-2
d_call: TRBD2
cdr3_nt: TGTGCCAGCAGCTATAGCGGGAGGGCCAGGACAGATACGCAGTATTTT
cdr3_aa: CASSYSGRARTDTQYF

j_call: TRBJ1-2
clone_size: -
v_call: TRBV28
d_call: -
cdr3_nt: TGTGCCAGCGGCACACTAACCAACTATGGCTACACCTTC
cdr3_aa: CASGTLTNYGYTF

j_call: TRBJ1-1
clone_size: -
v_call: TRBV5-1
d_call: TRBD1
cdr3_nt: TGCGCCAGCAGCTTGGCGACAGGGGTTATCACTGAAGCTTTCTTT
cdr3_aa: CASSLATGVITEAFF

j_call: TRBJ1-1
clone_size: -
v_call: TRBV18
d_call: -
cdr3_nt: TGTGCCAGCTCACCAACATCAGGGGTCGGCACTGAAGCTTTCTTT
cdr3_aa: CASSPTSGVGTEAFF

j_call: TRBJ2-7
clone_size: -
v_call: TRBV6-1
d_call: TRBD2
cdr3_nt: TGTGCCAGCAGTGATTACCTCGGGGGGGGTTCCTACGAGCAGTACTTC
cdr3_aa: CASSDYLGGGSYEQYF

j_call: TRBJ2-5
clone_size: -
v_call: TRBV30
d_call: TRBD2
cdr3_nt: TGTGCCTACGGGACTAGCGGTCAAGAGACCCAGTACTTC
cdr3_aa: CAYGTSGQETQYF

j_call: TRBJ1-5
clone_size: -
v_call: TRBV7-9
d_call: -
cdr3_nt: TGTGCCAGCAGCTTATCGGTAACAGGGATGAATCAGCCCCAGCATTTT
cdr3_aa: CASSLSVTGMNQPQHF

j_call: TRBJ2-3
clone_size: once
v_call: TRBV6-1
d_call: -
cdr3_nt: TGTGCCAGCAGGGTGGGGGCCACAGATACGCAGTATTTT
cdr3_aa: CASRVGATDTQYF

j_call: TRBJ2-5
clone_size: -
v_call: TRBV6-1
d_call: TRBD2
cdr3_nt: TGTGCCTCCACTAGCGGGGGGGCGGGTGAGACCCAGTACTTC
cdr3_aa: CASTSGGAGETQYF

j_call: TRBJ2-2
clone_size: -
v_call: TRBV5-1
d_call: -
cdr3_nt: TGCGCCAGCAGGATGGAACGCCCCGACACCGGGGAGCTGTTTTTT
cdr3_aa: CASRMERPDTGELFF

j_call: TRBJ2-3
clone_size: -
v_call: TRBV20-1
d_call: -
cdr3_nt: TGCAGTGCCAACGGAGATACGCAGTATTTT
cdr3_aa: CSANGDTQYF

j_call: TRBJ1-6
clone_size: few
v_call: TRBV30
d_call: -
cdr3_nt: TGTGCCTGGAGTGTACGGGAGGGGTGGAATTCACCCCTCCACTTT
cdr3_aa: CAWSVREGWNSPLHF

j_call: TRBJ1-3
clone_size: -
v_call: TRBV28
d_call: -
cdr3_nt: TGTGCCAGCGTAAGGGACACTAGAAACACCATATATTTT
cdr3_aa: CASVRDTRNTIYF

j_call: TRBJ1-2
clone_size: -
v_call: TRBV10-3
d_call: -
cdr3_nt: TGTGCCATCAGTGAGTCGCGCTATGGCTATGGCTACACCTTC
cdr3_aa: CAISESRYGYGYTF

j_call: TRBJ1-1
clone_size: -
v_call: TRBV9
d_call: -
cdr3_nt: TGTGCCAGCAGCGCAAGATCGAACACTGAAGCTTTCTTT
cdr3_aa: CASSARSNTEAFF

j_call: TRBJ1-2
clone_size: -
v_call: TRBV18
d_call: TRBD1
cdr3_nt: TGTGCCAGCTCACCCCAGGGGGCCCCCCTAGGCTACACCTTC
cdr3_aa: CASSPQGAPLGYTF

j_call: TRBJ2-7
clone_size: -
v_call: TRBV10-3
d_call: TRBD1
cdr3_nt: TGTGCCATCAGCGGGACAGGGTCCTACGAGCAGTACTTC
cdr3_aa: CAISGTGSYEQYF

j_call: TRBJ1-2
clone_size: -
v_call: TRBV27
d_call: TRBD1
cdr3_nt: TGTGCCAGCAGTCTAAAAGGGACAGCCGAGTATGGCTACACCTTC
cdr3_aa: CASSLKGTAEYGYTF

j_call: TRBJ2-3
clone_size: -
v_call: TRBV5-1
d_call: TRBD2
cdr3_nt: TGCGCCAGCAGCTTCCCCCTAGCGGTTAGCACAGATACGCAGTATTTT
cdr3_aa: CASSFPLAVSTDTQYF

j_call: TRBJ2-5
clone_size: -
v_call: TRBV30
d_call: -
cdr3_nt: TGTGCCTGGGGACGAAAGGAGACCCAGTACTTC
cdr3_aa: CAWGRKETQYF

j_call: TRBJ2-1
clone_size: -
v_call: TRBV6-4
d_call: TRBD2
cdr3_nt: TGTGCCAGCAGAAGAGCGGGAGACTCCTACAATGAGCAGTTCTTC
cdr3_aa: CASRRAGDSYNEQFF

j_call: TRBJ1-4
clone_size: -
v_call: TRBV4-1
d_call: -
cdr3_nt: TGCGCCAGCGGGATCGGGGGCCGTGGAGCTAATGAAAAACTGTTTTTT
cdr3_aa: CASGIGGRGANEKLFF

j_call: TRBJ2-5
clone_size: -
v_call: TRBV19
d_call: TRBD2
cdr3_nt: TGTGCCAGTAGTATAGCCCACCAGCGGGGGGAGACCCAGTACTTC
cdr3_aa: CASSIAHQRGETQYF

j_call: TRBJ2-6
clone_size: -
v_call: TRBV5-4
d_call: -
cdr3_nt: TGTGCCAGCAGCTTTACAGGAACTGGGGCCAACGTCCTGACTTTC
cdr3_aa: CASSFTGTGANVLTF

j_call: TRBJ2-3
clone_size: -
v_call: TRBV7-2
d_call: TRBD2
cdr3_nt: TGTGCCAGCAGCTCCTTCGCGCGGGAGGGCACAGATACGCAGTATTTT
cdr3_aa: CASSSFAREGTDTQYF

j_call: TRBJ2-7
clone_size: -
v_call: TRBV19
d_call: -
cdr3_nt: TGTGCCAGCACCGAAACTAGAGGCTCCTACGAGCAGTACTTC
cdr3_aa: CASTETRGSYEQYF

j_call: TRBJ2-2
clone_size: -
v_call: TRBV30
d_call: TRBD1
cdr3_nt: TGTGCCTGGAGGTTTTGGGGACAGGGAAGCACCGGGGAGCTGTTTTTT
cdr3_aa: CAWRFWGQGSTGELFF

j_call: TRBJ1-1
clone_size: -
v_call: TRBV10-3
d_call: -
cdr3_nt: TGTGCCACCGCGATTGAGCAGAACACTGAAGCTTTCTTT
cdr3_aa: CATAIEQNTEAFF

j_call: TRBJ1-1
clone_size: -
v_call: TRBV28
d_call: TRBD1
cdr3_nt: TGTGCCAGCAGTTCATGGGGACAGCCGCTGTATGAAGCTTTCTTT
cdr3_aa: CASSSWGQPLYEAFF

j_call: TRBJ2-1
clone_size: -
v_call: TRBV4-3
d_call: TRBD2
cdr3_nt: TGCGCCAGCAGCCGACGACTAGCGGGAGATAGCTCCTACAATGAGCAGTTCTTC
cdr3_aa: CASSRRLAGDSSYNEQFF

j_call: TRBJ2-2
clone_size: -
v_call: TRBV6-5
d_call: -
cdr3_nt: TGTGCCAGCAGTGACTTCGGGGGCTCGACCGGGGAGCTGTTTTTT
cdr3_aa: CASSDFGGSTGELFF

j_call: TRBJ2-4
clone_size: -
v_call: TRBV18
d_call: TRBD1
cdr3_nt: TGTGCCAGCTCACAAGGACAGGGAGGCATTCAGTACTTC
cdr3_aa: CASSQGQGGIQYF

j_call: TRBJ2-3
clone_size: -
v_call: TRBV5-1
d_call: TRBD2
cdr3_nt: TGCGCCAGCAGCTTGGTCCTAGCGGGGTCTAGCACAGATACGCAGTATTTT
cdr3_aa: CASSLVLAGSSTDTQYF

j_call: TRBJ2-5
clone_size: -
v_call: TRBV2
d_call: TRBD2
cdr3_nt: TGTGCCAGCAGTGAAGAGCGGGAGCAAGAGACCCAGTACTTC
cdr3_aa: CASSEEREQETQYF

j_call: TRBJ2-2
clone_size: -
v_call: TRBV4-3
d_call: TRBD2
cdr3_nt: TGCGCCAGCAGCCAACGTCTTCCGGGACTAGCGGGAGTTAACACCGGGGAGCTGTTTTTT
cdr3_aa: CASSQRLPGLAGVNTGELFF

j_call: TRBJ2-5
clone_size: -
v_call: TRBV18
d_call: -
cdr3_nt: TGTGCCAGCTCACCACCGATTAGCATGGAGACCCAGTACTTC
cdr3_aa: CASSPPISMETQYF

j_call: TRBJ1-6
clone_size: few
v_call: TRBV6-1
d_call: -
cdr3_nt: TGTGCCAGCAGTGAAACAGGGTGGGGTTCACCCCTCCACTTT
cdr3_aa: CASSETGWGSPLHF

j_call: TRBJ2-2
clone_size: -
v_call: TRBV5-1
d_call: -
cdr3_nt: TGCGCCAGCAGCTTGGCCGGGGGAGGCACCGGGGAGCTGTTTTTT
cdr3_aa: CASSLAGGGTGELFF

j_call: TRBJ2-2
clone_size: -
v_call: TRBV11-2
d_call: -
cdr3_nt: TGTGCCAGCAGCTTAGATCCGACCAACACCGGGGAGCTGTTTTTT
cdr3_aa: CASSLDPTNTGELFF